This entry concerns a single T cell receptor (beta chain). Antigen specificity is unknown. This entry belongs to a study of cytomegalovirus exposure and HLA in healthy donors. About the study: The study's early data release held 75 million to 95 million unique TCRs from HLA-typed donors.

Points from the study as a whole: In a later analysis, HLA-C alleles had the fewest associated TCRs, DRB1 alleles the most. Per published accounts, TCR beta sequences correctly predicted the HLA-A and HLA-B alleles of most subjects. Productive status was seen about 90% or about 30% of the time for most TCR beta V segments in an earlier analysis.

V lost 6 bases and J 2 bases, leaving 7 bases between the germline ends. This CDR3 is 13 amino acids long. CDR1 is MNHEY and CDR2 is SMNVEV in the germline V gene (reference sequence). In the PCR, 60 Vbeta and 13 Jbeta primers were used. Method: immunoSEQ multiplex PCR; TCRdb's copy keeps in-frame clones and lacks some. Among over 150,000 clones listed, approximately 71% were seen once. This chain connects TRBV27 to TRBJ2-2, with a possible D match to TRBD1 (5 bases). Sequenced material: PBMCs. The receptor was derived from a male donor in good health and CMV-seronegative. The CDR3: CASRGPNTGELFF. Here the CDR3 DNA reads TGTGCCAGCAGGGGGCCAAACACCGGGGAGCTGTTTTTT.